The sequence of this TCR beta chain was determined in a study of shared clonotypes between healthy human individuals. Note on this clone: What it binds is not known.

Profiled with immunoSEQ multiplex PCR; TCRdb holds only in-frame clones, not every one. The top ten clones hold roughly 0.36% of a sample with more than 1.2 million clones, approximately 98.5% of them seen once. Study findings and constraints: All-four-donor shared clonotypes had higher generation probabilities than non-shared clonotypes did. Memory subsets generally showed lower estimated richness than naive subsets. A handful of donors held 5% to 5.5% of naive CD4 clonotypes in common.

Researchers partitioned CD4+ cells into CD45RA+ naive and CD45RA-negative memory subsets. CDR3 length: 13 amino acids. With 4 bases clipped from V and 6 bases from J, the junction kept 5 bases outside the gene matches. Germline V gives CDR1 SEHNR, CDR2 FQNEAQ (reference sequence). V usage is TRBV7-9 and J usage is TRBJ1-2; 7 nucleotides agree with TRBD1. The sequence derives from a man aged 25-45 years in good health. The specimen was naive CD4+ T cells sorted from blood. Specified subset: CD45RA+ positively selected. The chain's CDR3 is CASSSSQGNGYTF. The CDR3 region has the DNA TGTGCCAGCAGCTCGTCACAGGGGAATGGCTACACCTTC.